Below, one T cell receptor (beta chain) is given with its context. Repertoires were generated with immunoSEQ multiplex PCR, while TCRdb's copy carries only in-frame clones and drops some. This repertoire shows tens of thousands of clones, 80% to 90% found once; its top ten account for around 4.8%. The ends lost 3 bases at V and 3 bases at J; junction bases unmatched: 2. Per germline, CDR1 SGHTA and CDR2 FQGNSA. The CDR3 is 14 residues long. This entry belongs to a study of blood T cell repertoires in COVID-19. What was sequenced was peripheral blood. V is TRBV7-2 and J is TRBJ2-3; 8 bases match TRBD1. This sequence was found in a woman older than 75 with acute or convalescent COVID-19. The CDR3 DNA is TGTGCCAGCAGCTTGGACAGGGCGACAGATACGCAGTATTTT. It yields the protein CASSLDRATDTQYF.